These 11 T cell receptor beta chains came from one sample sequenced in a study of cytomegalovirus exposure and HLA in healthy donors. Vbeta (60) and Jbeta (13) primers were used in the PCR. Produced via immunoSEQ multiplex PCR; TCRdb's table is partial and in-frame only. Among about 110,000 clones listed, over 70% were seen once. Sequenced: PBMCs. All receptors derive from a man aged 40-49 years in good health and CMV-seronegative.

The table lists this clone with a few counts. The J gene is TRBJ2-7, the V gene TRBV19, with 7 bases matching TRBD1. This CDR3 comprises 12 residues. The germline V gene encodes CDR1 LNHDA and CDR2 SQIVND (reference sequence). V dropped 8 bases and J dropped 3; count of bases not matched to a gene: 4. The CDR3 reads CASGQANYEQYF. The CDR3 DNA follows: TGTGCCAGTGGACAGGCGAACTACGAGCAGTACTTC.

CDR3 region: CASPGEGRVEQYF. CDR3 sequence (DNA): TGTGCCAGCCCCGGAGAGGGTCGAGTCGAGCAGTACTTC. V and J are TRBV6-1 and TRBJ2-7, with D perhaps TRBD2 (5 bases). The germline V and J ends were trimmed by 8 bases and 6 bases, with 17 bases remaining between them. The length of the CDR3 is 13 residues. Germline V CDR1 and CDR2: MNHNS, SASEGT.

This clone was seen only once. The chain is built from TRBV5-1 and TRBJ2-7; TRBD2 aligns across 7 bases. This CDR3 is built from 15 residues. The V segment lost 3 bases and the J segment 0 bases; nucleotides outside the gene matches: 6. The germline CDR1 and CDR2 sequences are SGHRS and YFSETQ. The DNA for the CDR3 is TGCGCCAGCAGCTCTAGCGGAGGTAGCTCCTACGAGCAGTACTTC. Its translation: CASSSSGGSSYEQYF.

The chain is built from TRBV30 and TRBJ2-7, with 7 bases that match TRBD1. The CDR3 sequence is 13 residues long. Germline V CDR1 and CDR2: GTSNPN, SVGIG (reference sequence). Losses at the gene ends were 5 bases for V and 2 bases for J; bases not matched to a gene: 6. DNA of the CDR3: TGTGCCTGGGACCGGGACAGCGCCTACGAGCAGTACTTC. As protein: CAWDRDSAYEQYF.

This clone was detected a few times. The chain carries TRBV7-8 and TRBJ1-4, with a possible D match to TRBD1 (5 bases). Trimming took 3 bases from V and 2 from J, leaving 13 bases between them. Germline V CDR1 and CDR2: SGHVS, FQNEAQ. CDR3 length: 16 amino acids. In nucleotides, the CDR3 is TGTGCCAGCAGCTTTCACAGGAAAAGCACTAATGAAAAACTGTTTTTT. This codes for CASSFHRKSTNEKLFF.

The CDR3 region has the DNA TGTGCCAGCAACGAAGGGGGGGGTGGCTACACCTTC. Protein: CASNEGGGGYTF. V gene TRBV6-6 combines with J gene TRBJ1-2; tentative D call: TRBD1 (6 bases). This CDR3 spans 12 amino acids. Trimming removed 7 bases at V and 7 bases at J, with 13 bases between. CDR1 MNHNY and CDR2 SVGAGI come from the germline V gene (reference sequence).

The rearrangement links TRBV4-1 to TRBJ2-1; the D gene is possibly TRBD2 (5 bases). This CDR3 region has 17 residues. Germline V gene data show CDR1 as MGHRA and CDR2 as YSYEKL. Trimming cost V 0 bases and J 8 bases, with 20 bases left between them. The CDR3 protein is CASSQDRGGPLVYEQFF. CDR3 bases: TGCGCCAGCAGCCAAGATCGTGGAGGCCCATTAGTGTATGAGCAGTTCTTC.

V and J are TRBV9 and TRBJ2-3; TRBD2 might be the D (6 bases). Germline-derived CDR1 and CDR2 are SGDLS and YYNGEE. This CDR3 comprises 16 residues. V was shortened by 0 bases and J by 1 base, with 12 bases between the two germline ends. CDR3 loop: CASSVGGGGGTDTQYF. DNA of the CDR3: TGTGCCAGCAGCGTAGGCGGAGGCGGGGGCACAGATACGCAGTATTTT.

V usage is TRBV5-4 and J usage is TRBJ1-1; D gene unclear. This CDR3 is built from 12 residues. The V and J ends lost 0 bases and 7 bases respectively, with 7 bases between them. CDR1 and CDR2 from the germline V gene are SGHNT and YYREEE (reference sequence). The CDR3 nucleotides are TGTGCCAGCAGCTTGGCCGGCGGTGAAGCTTTCTTT. Residues: CASSLAGGEAFF.

The rearrangement uses TRBV7-7 and TRBJ2-5; 9 bases line up with TRBD1. The ends lost 5 bases at V and 3 bases at J; junction bases unmatched: 1. The CDR3 contains 13 residues. Germline CDR1 and CDR2: SSHAT and FNYEAQ (reference sequence). DNA of the CDR3: TGTGCCAGCAGCCGGACAGGGGAAGAGACCCAGTACTTC. Translated, it gives CASSRTGEETQYF.

The V and J genes are TRBV11-2 and TRBJ2-7, with D possibly matching TRBD2 (5 bases). Germline V gene data show CDR1 as SGHAT and CDR2 as FQNNGV. The V end lost 3 bases, the J end lost 4 bases, and 16 bases lay between the germline ends. The CDR3 runs to 15 residues. The CDR3 is CASSFGVGEHYEQYF. CDR3 sequence (DNA): TGTGCCAGCAGCTTTGGAGTGGGAGAGCATTACGAGCAGTACTTC.